This T cell receptor beta chain stems from a study of shared clonotypes between healthy human individuals. Terminally differentiated effector memory CD45RA+ cells were left out of the naive CD8 fraction, which was CD45RO-negative and positively selected for CCR7. On this clone: Its antigen is not identified.

TCRdb's copy holds only in-frame clones and misses some; the assay was immunoSEQ multiplex PCR. The table has a few million clones, around 93% seen once. V dropped 2 bases and J dropped 4; count of bases not matched to a gene: 2. This CDR3 spans 13 amino acids. Germline V gives CDR1 MNHEY, CDR2 SMNVEV (reference sequence). Points from the study as a whole: Clonotype sharing among donors was expected to depend on sequencing depth. Rarefaction showed that sequencing of sorted subsets was incomplete (despite large depth).

This receptor was taken from a man aged 18 to 35 in good health. Some clones in this sample may be carry-over from other donors' samples. Sequencing input: naive CD8+ T cells from PBMCs. The chain carries TRBV27 and TRBJ2-7; TRBD2 matches at 7 bases. The CDR3 coding sequence is TGTGCCAGCAGTTTAGCGGGGGAATACGAGCAGTACTTC. Protein product: CASSLAGEYEQYF.